This TCR beta chain is from a study of blood T cell repertoires in COVID-19 (dated by TCRdb to 2020 to 2022). The study in broad terms: The collaborator samples originated in the United States, Italy and Spain and spanned the acute and convalescent phases of COVID-19. The prospective study material was composed of cDNA or gDNA derived from T cells, B-cell-depleted T cells, or PBMCs. Subjects who had been exposed to COVID-19, were actively infected with it, or had recovered from it provided the deeply sampled blood TCRbeta repertoires that made up the dataset. The repertoires were released in a freely available public database intended as a resource for research on the immune response to SARS-CoV-2. The samples were drawn from the first 160 participants of the ongoing ImmuneRACE study and from some 1,300 subjects provided by 6 global collaborators. A de-identified subject ID, COVID-19 status, age in years and sex were almost always included in the sample metadata. Where available, HLA class I and class II types were taken from metadata supplied by the sample provider and were not determined by assay-based typing.

The CDR3 goes from the cysteine to the phenylalanine over 15 residues. Only CDR3 DNA is held: 45 bases, read in frame from base 1. Based on the germline V gene (reference sequence), the CDR1 and CDR2 sequences are LGHDT and YNNKEL. Compared with germline, V lacks 6 bases and J lacks 6 bases; bases without a gene match: 13. The sample holds one count of this clone. Its antigen is currently not known. No base-level quality is on record; no much larger clone is a single base apart. Each collaborating institution followed its own protocols to collect whole blood in K2EDTA tubes. Collaborator samples were shipped for TCRbeta analysis as frozen whole blood, isolated PBMCs, or DNA extracted from either sample type. The immunoSEQ Assay, a bias-controlled multiplex PCR, was used to amplify TCRbeta CDR3 regions from genomic DNA. The source study handled its data this way. Within the assay, amplification of reference gene primers was used to estimate how many nucleated cells each sample contained. Sequence reads were collapsed and filtered to measure the absolute abundance of every unique TCRbeta CDR3 rearrangement. For each sample, productive Simpson clonality was calculated as the square root of Simpson's diversity index across productive rearrangements. The table comes from immuneACCESS by way of TCRdb, which keeps in-frame sequences with V and J called. Part of the clones is missing from these tables; in studies checked, under half for an unresolved V gene and the rest for unknown reasons. V and J calls and clone size are those listed in that table; D and trimming were worked out from the DNA. The sample yields 84,000 or so clones; about 83% were counted once. The leading ten clones occupy roughly 32% of the sample.

The study at large found these results: How much clinical and demographic metadata was included differed by source and by participant, and the metadata was provided uncurated.

Sequenced sample: peripheral blood. This receptor was obtained from a woman aged 80 or older with acute or convalescent COVID-19. This chain is built from TRBV3-1 (or the pseudogene TRBV3-2) and TRBJ1-2; TRBD1 lines up with 7 middle nucleotides. The base sequence is TGTGCCAGCAGTTCTAGTCGCGGACAGGACGATGGCTACACCTTC. It codes for CASSSSRGQDDGYTF.